This is a list of T cell receptor beta chains from one sample in a study of shared clonotypes between healthy human individuals. Assay used: immunoSEQ multiplex PCR; TCRdb lists only in-frame clones, some missing. In the table there are 2 million to 2.5 million clones, 90% to 95% of which are singletons. Sequencing was done on a sample of naive CD4+ T cells from PBMCs. The source is a man younger than 30 in good health. Some clones in this sample may be carry-over from other donors' samples. CDR3s leave out the opening cysteine and the closing phenylalanine or tryptophan.

TRBV19	TRBJ1-5	ASSIRQYQPQH
TRBV5-1	TRBJ2-3	ASSASTDTQY
TRBV9	TRBJ2-1	ASSLVGLAGLNEQF
TRBV2	TRBJ2-2	ASSKSITAGGDTGELF
TRBV5-1	TRBJ2-1	ASSVGLAGGPRNEQF
TRBV4-1	TRBJ2-3	ASSQALGDTQY
TRBV7-3	TRBJ2-7	ASSLMTASGEQY
TRBV18	TRBJ2-2	ASSPPTGTGELF
TRBV5-4	TRBJ1-3	ASSNRAQGSGNTIY
TRBV7-2	TRBJ2-2	ASSLVGLSQGQNTGELF
TRBV6-5	TRBJ2-7	ASSYAQASSYEQY
TRBV4-3	TRBJ2-2	ASSQQTATGELF
TRBV5-1	TRBJ1-1	ASSLAPGVNTEAF
TRBV5-1	TRBJ2-6	ASTLDWFDGANVLT
TRBV7-9	TRBJ1-5	ASSLRPGDQPQH
TRBV30	TRBJ2-3	AWGAFSTDTQY
TRBV18	TRBJ2-4	ASSPFGVQGNIQY
TRBV28	TRBJ2-3	ASSLGTSTDTQY
TRBV5-8	TRBJ1-1	ASSFGAGIVGHTEAF
TRBV28	TRBJ2-5	ASRRAGRQETQY
TRBV7-2	TRBJ2-3	ASSLFGQYTDTQY
TRBV28	TRBJ1-1	ASSLSSNTEAF
TRBV27	TRBJ2-7	ASSLSPGTGTGYEQY
TRBV10-3	TRBJ1-6	AIKDSDSPLH
TRBV4-1	TRBJ2-1	ASSPRGSYNEQF
TRBV18	TRBJ1-5	ASSPETGGNQPQH
TRBV10-3	TRBJ1-4	ASSGGANEKLF
TRBV5-8	TRBJ1-1	ASSLVEFPRKRNTEAF
TRBV6-5	TRBJ2-5	ASSWTSGTETQY
TRBV19	TRBJ2-7	ASKMQGTYEQY
TRBV4-2	TRBJ2-2	ASSPGQVNTGELF
TRBV5-1	TRBJ2-2	ASSLAQPNTGELF
TRBV7-3	TRBJ2-2	ASSLKPPGTGELF
TRBV7-9	TRBJ1-2	ASSRLLSQGQVINYGYT
TRBV25-1	TRBJ2-7	ASIQDRGAGEQY
TRBV9	TRBJ1-2	ASSVDSYYGYT
TRBV7-2	TRBJ1-5	ASSLDRGNQPQH
TRBV29-1	TRBJ2-5	SVGGTRRETQY
TRBV6-1	TRBJ1-1	ASNFGRTEAF